This TCR beta chain was captured in a study of T-cell memory formation after mild COVID-19. Study-wide findings and caveats: Contracting clones from day 15 to 85 showed balanced CD4/CD8; later expanders favored CD4+. Pre-infection memory harbored some responding clones, suggesting cross-reactive memory joined. The main location of contracting CD4+ clones was CM and EM, and that of contracting CD8+ clones was EMRA.

This clonotype has more than one count but fewer than ten. Its antigen is unidentified. Constant-segment primers and 5'RACE yielded cDNA libraries for TCR alpha and TCR beta, each carrying sample barcodes and UMIs. TCRdb redid the calling of the 5' RACE reads with MiXCR, one entry per CDR3 protein. This sample carries about 560,000 distinct CDR3 sequences, about 20% of them seen once, and the ten largest clones take under 8.5%. This TCR was sampled from an adult woman who had mild COVID-19 (a few samples of this study predate the infection). Cell type and time point are not known. Sequenced input: PBMCs or a T cell subset sorted from them (not recorded which).

CDR3 amino acids: CASSPGQRGEYEQYF. The CDR3 DNA is TGCGCCAGCAGCCCGGGACAGAGAGGGGAGTACGAGCAGTACTTC. V and J are TRBV5-1 and TRBJ2-7, with 7 bases fitting TRBD1. Per the germline V gene, CDR1 is SGHRS and CDR2 is YFSETQ. V shed 4 bases, J shed 4 bases, and the junction held 11 bases outside the gene matches. The CDR3 is 15 residues long.